This TCR beta chain was observed in a study of T-cell reconstitution after alpha-beta-depleted transplantation in children. CDR3 length: 14 residues. V shed 7 bases and J shed 1 base, with 14 bases lying between them. Germline values: CDR1 SGHRS, CDR2 YFSETQ. A word on this clonotype: The antigen remains undetermined.

Findings and caveats of the study: Newly produced T cells mostly accounted for T-cell counts and diversity one year post-transplant.

The library targeted TCRbeta and was prepared with unique molecular identifiers. TCRdb processed the PCR reads anew with MiXCR; each CDR3 protein has one entry. The sample has some 840,000 distinct CDR3 sequences; 15% to 20% are singletons. The chain is built from TRBV5-1 and TRBJ2-5, with a tentative D call TRBD2 (6 bases). The sample consisted of PBMCs, mostly from graft donor cells, taken 360 days after TCRalphabeta/CD19-depleted stem cell transplant. This TCR was recovered from a male patient aged 5 to 17 who had a stem cell transplant for acute lymphoblastic leukemia, so the T cells may come from the graft donor. The CDR3 DNA sequence: TGCGCCAGCGGGCCTATGGGAGGCCAAGAGACCCAGTACTTC. Protein sequence: CASGPMGGQETQYF.